The 32 T cell receptor beta chains reported below all come from one sample, sequenced in a study of post-analysis software for immune sequencing data. General study results and limits: Higher frequency in patients than in controls was seen for about five TRBV segments, with TRBV5-6, TRBV5-1 and TRBV20-1 among them.

These receptors' antigens are unknown. Unique molecular identifiers were carried by the TCR beta cDNA libraries. TCRdb itself ran the PCR reads through MiXCR, one entry per CDR3 protein. In the table there are around 200,000 distinct CDR3 sequences, roughly 28% of which are singletons. Sequencing input: blood. The receptors were gathered from a girl younger than 18 with multiple sclerosis.

Remarks on this clonotype: Being one base from a much bigger clone, this may be a read error. The rearrangement joins TRBV5-1 to TRBJ2-1, with D perhaps matching TRBD1 (5 bases). CDR3 length: 14 amino acids. Trimming took off 3 bases at V and 0 bases at J, with 7 bases between the two ends. Germline-derived CDR1 and CDR2 are SGHRS and YFSETQ. The CDR3 is CASSWGDSYNEQFF. The CDR3 DNA sequence: TGCGCCAGCAGCTGGGGCGACTCCTACAATGAGCAGTTCTTC.

The chain recombines TRBV29-1 with TRBJ1-1, with D hard to call. Trimming left V 0 bases short and J 6 bases short, with 8 bases between. The CDR3 contains 12 residues. The germline gives CDR1 SQVTM, CDR2 ANQGSEA. CDR3 sequence: CSVEDTRAEAFF. The CDR3 region has the DNA TGCAGCGTTGAAGATACGCGAGCTGAAGCTTTCTTT.

This rearrangement joins TRBV28 to TRBJ2-3; 8 bases align to TRBD1. Germline V gene data show CDR1 as MDHEN and CDR2 as SYDVKM. The trim removed 8 bases at V and 3 bases at J, leaving 10 bases unmatched. This CDR3 region has 15 residues. The CDR3 spells CASGIQGARTDTQYF. DNA of the CDR3: TGTGCCAGCGGCATCCAGGGGGCGCGGACAGATACGCAGTATTTT.

The rearrangement uses TRBV4-1 and TRBJ1-3; TRBD1 agrees at 7 bases. Germline-derived CDR1 and CDR2 are MGHRA and YSYEKL. This CDR3 is 14 amino acids long. Losses at the gene ends were 3 bases for V and 9 bases for J; bases not matched to a gene: 8. CDR3 DNA sequence: TGCGCCAGCAGCCATGATCGGGACAGCTCCACCATATATTTT. Its protein product is CASSHDRDSSTIYF.

Points on this clonotype: Possible read error: a much larger clone is one base away. The chain joins TRBV20-1 to TRBJ2-5; D might be TRBD1 or TRBD2, each matching 5 bases. This CDR3 contains 16 residues. Trimming cost V 0 bases and J 2 bases, with 16 bases left between them. Germline values: CDR1 DFQATT, CDR2 SNEGSKA (reference sequence). The CDR3: CSARDRRWDHQETQYF. Here the CDR3 DNA reads TGCAGTGCTAGAGATAGGAGATGGGACCATCAAGAGACCCAGTACTTC.

This chain joins TRBV21-1 and TRBJ2-3; the D call TRBD2 from the table was never checked on the DNA. TRBV21-1 is a pseudogene. CDR3 length: 18 residues. CDR3 in DNA: TGTGCCAGCAGCAAACTGGAAGGTAGCGGGAAACCGAAAGATACGCAGTATTTT. This encodes CASSKLEGSGKPKDTQYF.

The chain uses TRBV20-1 and TRBJ1-2; possibly TRBD1 for D (5 bases). Germline values: CDR1 DFQATT, CDR2 SNEGSKA (reference sequence). V gave up 6 bases and J gave up 2 bases, with 22 bases separating them. This CDR3 has 16 residues. The CDR3 sequence is CSAPFEPGRENYGYTF. DNA of the CDR3: TGCAGTGCCCCCTTTGAGCCGGGACGGGAGAACTATGGCTACACCTTC.

The V and J genes are TRBV28 and TRBJ1-2, with a tentative D call TRBD1 (5 bases). The CDR3 sequence is 13 residues long. CDR1 and CDR2 (germline): MDHEN, SYDVKM. The V end lost 6 bases, the J end lost 0 bases, and 8 bases lay between the germline ends. The CDR3 region has the DNA TGTGCCAGCAGGTCAGGGTCTAACTATGGCTACACCTTC. This codes for CASRSGSNYGYTF.

The chain employs TRBV4-1 and TRBJ2-6; a possible D gene is TRBD1 (6 bases). Germline loops: CDR1 MGHRA, CDR2 YSYEKL. The CDR3 sequence is 15 residues long. V lost 5 bases, J lost 1 base, and 9 bases lay in between. CDR3 sequence: CASSSDRSGANVLTF. The CDR3 coding sequence is TGCGCCAGCAGCTCCGACAGGTCTGGGGCCAACGTCCTGACTTTC.

This clonotype was picked up many times. The chain links TRBV7-3 to TRBJ1-2; D possibly corresponds to TRBD1 (6 bases). The length of the CDR3 is 13 residues. Germline V gives CDR1 SGHTA, CDR2 FQGTGA. V gave up 3 bases and J gave up 7 bases, with 12 bases separating them. CDR3 nucleotide sequence: TGTGCCAGCAGCTTCTCAGGGGATGTTGGCTACACCTTC. Its protein product is CASSFSGDVGYTF.

This clonotype was detected many times. The chain links TRBV5-1 to TRBJ2-1, with a possible D match to TRBD2 (6 bases). CDR1 and CDR2 from the germline V gene are SGHRS and YFSETQ. This CDR3 is 16 amino acids long. The ends were cut back, 2 bases at V and 1 base at J, with 13 bases in the middle. The CDR3 region has the DNA TGCGCCAGCAGCTTAGCGGGCACCCCTTCCTACAATGAGCAGTTCTTC. This encodes CASSLAGTPSYNEQFF.

The V call is TRBV29-1, the J call TRBJ2-3, with 8 bases matching TRBD1. This CDR3 is built from 14 residues. Germline V lookup: CDR1 SQVTM, CDR2 ANQGSEA. The J segment lost 8 bases and the V segment lost 0 bases, leaving 7 bases of the junction unmatched. CDR3 DNA sequence: TGCAGCGTTGAAGATCCGGACAGGGCGATTACGCAGTATTTT. Its translation is CSVEDPDRAITQYF.

The V and J genes are TRBV6-1 and TRBJ1-1; 9 bases agree with TRBD1. V was clipped by 6 bases and J by 0 bases; unmatched bases: 11. Per germline, CDR1 MNHNS and CDR2 SASEGT. The CDR3 runs to 17 residues. CDR3 sequence: CASSRQGVGGLNTEAFF. The CDR3 DNA follows: TGTGCCAGCAGCCGACAGGGGGTTGGGGGACTGAACACTGAAGCTTTCTTT.

At least ten counts were recorded for this clonotype. This rearrangement joins TRBV28 to TRBJ2-7, with D perhaps assigned TRBD1 or TRBD2 (5 bases each). The CDR3 contains 13 residues. CDR1 is MDHEN and CDR2 is SYDVKM in the germline V gene. Trimming removed 3 bases from V and 4 bases from J, with 10 bases in between. In nucleotides, the CDR3 is TGTGCCAGCAGTTTCGGTGGGGGTTACGAGCAGTACTTC. It translates to CASSFGGGYEQYF.

This clonotype was seen ten or more times. The rearrangement joins TRBV10-3 to TRBJ1-5; no firm D call. The V and J ends lost 3 bases and 0 bases respectively, with 9 bases between them. CDR3 length equals 15 residues. Germline CDR1 reads ENHRY; CDR2 reads SYGVKD. CDR3 residues: CAISDSQYSNQPQHF. The CDR3 region has the DNA TGTGCCATCAGTGACAGCCAATATAGCAATCAGCCCCAGCATTTT.

This clonotype appeared many times. The chain links TRBV7-2 to TRBJ2-1; TRBD1 agrees at 9 bases. The CDR3 length is 14 residues. CDR1 SGHTA and CDR2 FQGNSA come from the germline V gene. The ends lost 3 bases at V and 7 bases at J; junction bases unmatched: 4. This chain's CDR3 is CASSFDRGMNEQFF. DNA of the CDR3: TGTGCCAGCAGCTTCGACAGGGGGATGAATGAGCAGTTCTTC.

This clonotype has a handful of counts. V is TRBV20-1 and J is TRBJ2-3; 7 nucleotides match TRBD2. The CDR3 totals 13 residues. Per the germline V gene, CDR1 is DFQATT and CDR2 is SNEGSKA (reference sequence). CDR3 loop: CGERLAGTDTQYF. CDR3 DNA sequence: TGCGGCGAAAGACTAGCCGGCACAGATACGCAGTATTTT.

The rearrangement uses TRBV7-8 and TRBJ2-4; D not certain. The DNA end favors TRBJ2-7, so the J call may be wrong. Germline assignment: CDR1 SGHVS and CDR2 FQNEAQ. The length of the CDR3 is 14 residues. The CDR3: CASSLGPVDYEQYF. CDR3 bases: TGTGCCAGCAGCTTAGGTCCAGTAGACTACGAGCAGTACTTC.

Notes on this clonotype: This may arise from a read error, as a much more abundant clone is one base away. The DNA of the CDR3 is TGTGCCAGCAGAAACGCCAACAGAATTGAGCAGTACTTC. Translation gives CASRNANRIEQYF. The chain has TRBV28 and TRBJ2-1; D is undetermined. The J call may be in error: the DNA end matches TRBJ2-7 better. CDR1 is MDHEN and CDR2 is SYDVKM in the germline V gene. The CDR3 is 13 amino acids.

The rearrangement links TRBV7-2 to TRBJ2-1, with TRBD2 matching over 9 bases. CDR3 length: 14 residues. CDR1 and CDR2 from the germline V gene are SGHTA and FQGNSA. Trimming at V came to 1 base and at J to 6 bases, leaving 1 base not matched to a gene. CDR3 residues: CASSLGGLANEQFF. The CDR3 DNA reads as TGTGCCAGCAGCTTAGGGGGACTAGCCAATGAGCAGTTCTTC.

The sample holds many counts of this clonotype. The V call is TRBV29-1, the J call TRBJ1-5; D possibly corresponds to TRBD1 (5 bases). Trimming pared 5 bases from V and 5 bases from J, leaving 13 bases between. Per germline, CDR1 SQVTM and CDR2 ANQGSEA. The CDR3 is 13 residues long. The CDR3, as DNA: TGCAGCGTTCAAAGGGGCTTGGATCAGCCCCAGCATTTT. Translating gives CSVQRGLDQPQHF. Variable domain in full (rest from reference TRBV29-1 and TRBJ1-5): SAVISQKPSRDICQRGTSLTIQCQVDSQVTMMFWYRQQPGQSLTLIATANQGSEATYESGFVIDKFPISRPNLTFSTLTVSNMSPEDSSIYLCSVQRGLDQPQHFGDGTRLSIL.

This clonotype appeared a few times. This chain joins TRBV5-1 and TRBJ2-1; 7 bases align to TRBD2. The V gene end was trimmed by 4 bases and the J gene end by 6 bases; junction bases not matched to a gene: 10. Germline CDR1 is SGHRS and CDR2 is YFSETQ. This CDR3 has 15 amino acids. The CDR3 bases are TGCGCCAGCAGCGCGGGGGTTAGGACTGGCAATGAGCAGTTCTTC. Translated, it gives CASSAGVRTGNEQFF. Full variable domain (rest looked up from reference TRBV5-1 and TRBJ2-1): KAGVTQTPRYLIKTRGQQVTLSCSPISGHRSVSWYQQTPGQGLQFLFEYFSETQRNKGNFPGRFSGRQFSNSRSEMNVSTLELGDSALYLCASSAGVRTGNEQFFGPGTRLTVL.

This clonotype occurred many times. The chain has TRBV20-1 and TRBJ2-5; TRBD1 or TRBD2 may be the D gene (5 bases each). CDR1 and CDR2 from the germline V gene are DFQATT and SNEGSKA (reference sequence). With 0 bases removed from V and 5 bases from J, the gap between germline ends came to 19 bases. This CDR3 comprises 16 residues. The CDR3 DNA reads as TGCAGTGCTAGAGATTGGCGAGGGGCGCGTGTGGAGACCCAGTACTTC. Encoded protein: CSARDWRGARVETQYF.

The chain carries TRBV21-1 and TRBJ2-7; TRBD2 is the table's D call, not checked against the DNA. TRBV21-1 is listed as a pseudogene. The CDR3 is made up of 16 amino acids. The CDR3 region is CASSLNPSESSYEQYF. The DNA for the CDR3 is TGTGCCAGCAGCCTAAACCCTAGCGAGAGCTCCTACGAGCAGTACTTC.

This clonotype was seen more than once but under ten times. CDR3 DNA sequence: TGTGCCAGCAGCCAAGTCTCAGGGAGGACACCCCTCCACTTT. This codes for CASSQVSGRTPLHF. The rearrangement uses TRBV3-1 and TRBJ1-6, with a tentative D call TRBD1 (5 bases). Germline V gives CDR1 LGHDT, CDR2 YNNKEL (reference sequence). Trimming shortened V by 1 base and J by 11 bases, and 12 bases separated the two germline ends. The CDR3 covers 14 residues.

The table lists this clonotype with many counts. The chain uses TRBV3-1 and TRBJ1-2, with 7 bases lining up with TRBD1. After removal of 3 bases from V and 8 bases from J, the junction contained 6 bases not matched to a gene. Per the germline V gene, CDR1 is LGHDT and CDR2 is YNNKEL (reference sequence). CDR3 length equals 13 residues. CDR3 residues: CASSQTGNRGYTF. CDR3 in DNA: TGTGCCAGCAGCCAGACAGGGAATAGGGGCTACACCTTC.

This clonotype was counted many times. V usage is TRBV24-1 and J usage is TRBJ2-3, with 9 bases that match TRBD2. The ends lost 3 bases at V and 2 bases at J; junction bases unmatched: 2. The CDR3 spans 15 residues. Germline CDR1 KGHDR, CDR2 SFDVKD. In nucleotides, the CDR3 is TGTGCCACCAGTGATAGGACTAGCGCCACAGATACGCAGTATTTT. Its translation: CATSDRTSATDTQYF.

This clonotype was counted between two and nine times. The chain employs TRBV4-1 and TRBJ2-1; D perhaps matches TRBD1 (5 bases). CDR3 length equals 16 residues. Germline assignment: CDR1 MGHRA and CDR2 YSYEKL. V gave up 3 bases and J gave up 6 bases, with 18 bases separating them. CDR3 in amino acids: CASSQGLGKKSNEQFF. The CDR3 nucleotides read TGCGCCAGCAGCCAGGGGCTGGGGAAGAAGTCCAATGAGCAGTTCTTC.

This rearrangement joins TRBV5-1 to TRBJ2-7; D remains ambiguous. V was clipped by 4 bases and J by 0 bases, with 8 bases between them. Germline lookup yields CDR1 SGHRS and CDR2 YFSETQ. This CDR3 is built from 13 residues. CDR3: CASSEGSSYEQYF. The CDR3 DNA sequence: TGCGCCAGCAGCGAAGGTAGCTCCTACGAGCAGTACTTC.

This clonotype was recorded many times. The CDR3, as DNA: TGTGCCAGCAGCTTACGGGGTTATAGCAATCAGCCCCAGCATTTT. Translated, it gives CASSLRGYSNQPQHF. This chain connects TRBV7-2 to TRBJ1-5, with D unresolved. The CDR3 contains 15 residues. The V and J ends lost 2 bases and 0 bases respectively, with 8 bases between them. Germline assignment: CDR1 SGHTA and CDR2 FQGNSA.

This clonotype was observed many times. The chain carries TRBV5-5 and TRBJ2-7; 10 nucleotides match TRBD2. Losses at the gene ends were 4 bases for V and 2 bases for J; bases not matched to a gene: 9. There are 16 residues in the CDR3. The germline CDR1 and CDR2 sequences are SGHKS and YYEKEE (reference sequence). The CDR3 DNA reads as TGTGCCAGCAGCCGCACTCTAGCGGGGGAGACCTACGAGCAGTACTTC. Protein product: CASSRTLAGETYEQYF. Using reference TRBV5-5 and TRBJ2-7 for the parts outside the CDR3, the full variable domain is DAGVTQSPTHLIKTRGQQVTLRCSPISGHKSVSWYQQVLGQGPQFIFQYYEKEERGRGNFPDRFSARQFPNYSSELNVNALLLGDSALYLCASSRTLAGETYEQYFGPGTRLTVT.

This clonotype came up a few times. The genes are TRBV5-1 and TRBJ2-1; TRBD1 agrees at 8 bases. The CDR3 spans 15 residues. The V segment lost 0 bases and the J segment 5 bases; nucleotides outside the gene matches: 4. CDR1 is SGHRS, CDR2 YFSETQ, per germline. The CDR3 nucleotides read TGCGCCAGCAGCTTGGACAGGGGGTGGAACAATGAGCAGTTCTTC. Translation: CASSLDRGWNNEQFF. Full variable domain (rest looked up from reference TRBV5-1 and TRBJ2-1): KAGVTQTPRYLIKTRGQQVTLSCSPISGHRSVSWYQQTPGQGLQFLFEYFSETQRNKGNFPGRFSGRQFSNSRSEMNVSTLELGDSALYLCASSLDRGWNNEQFFGPGTRLTVL.